This T cell receptor beta chain was identified during a study of cytomegalovirus exposure and HLA in healthy donors. In regard to this clone: Its antigen is currently unknown.

The study's findings and limits: Cytomegalovirus-associated TCR beta chains were listed, numbering 164. Reportedly, cytomegalovirus status was diagnosed with high sensitivity and specificity. One later analysis reportedly identified an Asian-associated ancestry cluster that showed fewer N-insertions than the roughly 620-donor mean.

The CDR3 is 15 residues long. With 1 base removed from V and 5 bases from J, the gap between germline ends came to 11 bases. CDR1 and CDR2 from the germline V gene are LNHNV and YYDKDF (reference sequence). The PCR employed 60 Vbeta primers together with 13 Jbeta primers. Sequencing was performed with immunoSEQ multiplex PCR; in TCRdb, only in-frame clones are kept and a portion is missing. This table has about 120,000 clones, about 76% appearing once. The TCR comes from a woman aged 30 to 39 in good health and CMV-seronegative. V usage is TRBV15 and J usage is TRBJ1-4; possibly TRBD1 for D (6 bases). The specimen was PBMCs. The DNA for the CDR3 is TGTGCCACCAGCAGAGTAGGGACACAAAATGAAAAACTGTTTTTT. Translation: CATSRVGTQNEKLFF.